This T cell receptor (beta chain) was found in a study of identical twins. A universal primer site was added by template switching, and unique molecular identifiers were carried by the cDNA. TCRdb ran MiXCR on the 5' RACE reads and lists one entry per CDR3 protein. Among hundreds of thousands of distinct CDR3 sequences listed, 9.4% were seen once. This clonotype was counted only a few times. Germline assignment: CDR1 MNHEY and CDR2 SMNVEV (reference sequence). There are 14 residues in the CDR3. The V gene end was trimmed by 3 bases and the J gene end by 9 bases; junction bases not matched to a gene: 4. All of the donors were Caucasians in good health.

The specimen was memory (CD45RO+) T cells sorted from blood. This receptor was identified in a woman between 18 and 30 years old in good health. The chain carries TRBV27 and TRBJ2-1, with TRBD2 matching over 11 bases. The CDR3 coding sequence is TGTGCCAGCAGTTTTGGGACTAGCGGTGGTGAGCAGTTCTTC. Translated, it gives CASSFGTSGGEQFF.